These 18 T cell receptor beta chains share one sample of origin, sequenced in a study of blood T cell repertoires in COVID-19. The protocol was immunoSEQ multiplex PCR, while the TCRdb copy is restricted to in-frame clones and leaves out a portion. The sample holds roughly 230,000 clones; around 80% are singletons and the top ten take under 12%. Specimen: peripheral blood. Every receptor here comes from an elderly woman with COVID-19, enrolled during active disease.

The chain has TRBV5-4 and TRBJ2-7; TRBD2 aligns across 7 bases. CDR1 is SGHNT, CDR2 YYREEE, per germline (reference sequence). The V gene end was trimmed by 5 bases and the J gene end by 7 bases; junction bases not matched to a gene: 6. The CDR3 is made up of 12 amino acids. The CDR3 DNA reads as TGTGCCAGCAGGTCGGAGCGGGGTGAGCAGTACGTC. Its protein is CASRSERGEQYV.

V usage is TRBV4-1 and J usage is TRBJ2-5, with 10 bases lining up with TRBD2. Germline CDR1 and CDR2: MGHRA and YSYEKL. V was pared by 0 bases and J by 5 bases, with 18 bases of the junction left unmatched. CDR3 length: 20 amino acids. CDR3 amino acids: CASSQDFSGVAGGARETQYF. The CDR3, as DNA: TGCGCCAGCAGCCAAGATTTCTCAGGGGTAGCGGGGGGCGCCCGGGAGACCCAGTACTTC.

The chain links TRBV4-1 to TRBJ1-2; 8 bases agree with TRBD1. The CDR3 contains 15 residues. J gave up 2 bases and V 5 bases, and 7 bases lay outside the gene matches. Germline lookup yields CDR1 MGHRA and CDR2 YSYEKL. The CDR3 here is CASSTPTGENYGYTF. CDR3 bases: TGCGCCAGCAGCACACCGACAGGGGAGAACTATGGCTACACCTTC.

The CDR3 loop reads CASSNEPQGWDNSPLHF. As DNA, the CDR3 is TGCGCCAGCAGCAATGAACCACAGGGGTGGGATAATTCACCCCTCCACTTT. The chain couples TRBV5-1 to TRBJ1-6, with TRBD1 matching 7 bases. This CDR3 is built from 17 residues. Germline-derived CDR1 and CDR2 are SGHRS and YFSETQ. The V and J ends lost 4 bases and 5 bases, in that order; junction bases with no gene match: 12.

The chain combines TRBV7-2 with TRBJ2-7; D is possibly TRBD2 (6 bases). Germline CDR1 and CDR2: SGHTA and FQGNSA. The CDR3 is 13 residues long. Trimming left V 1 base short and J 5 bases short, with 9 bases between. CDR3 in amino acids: CASSLGPGDEQYV. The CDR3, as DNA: TGTGCCAGCAGCTTAGGGCCGGGGGACGAGCAGTACGTC.

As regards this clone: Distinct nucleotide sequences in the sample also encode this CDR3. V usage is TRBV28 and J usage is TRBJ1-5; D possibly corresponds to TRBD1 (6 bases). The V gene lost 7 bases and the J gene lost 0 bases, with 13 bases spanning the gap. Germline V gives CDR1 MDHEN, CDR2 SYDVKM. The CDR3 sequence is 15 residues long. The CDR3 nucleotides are TGTGCCAGCACTAGGGGGGGCTATAGCAATCAGCCCCAGCATTTT. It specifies CASTRGGYSNQPQHF.

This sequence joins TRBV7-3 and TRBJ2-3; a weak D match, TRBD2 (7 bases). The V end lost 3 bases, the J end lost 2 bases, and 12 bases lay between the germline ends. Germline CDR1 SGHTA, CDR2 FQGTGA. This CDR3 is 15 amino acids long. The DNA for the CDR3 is TGTGCCAGCAGCTTGAACGGGGGGCCCACAGATACGCAGTATTTT. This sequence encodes CASSLNGGPTDTQYF.

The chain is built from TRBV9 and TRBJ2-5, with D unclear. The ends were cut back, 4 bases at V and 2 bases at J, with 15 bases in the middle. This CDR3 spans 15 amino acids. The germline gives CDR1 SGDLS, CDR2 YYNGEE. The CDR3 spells CASSPRNSLQETQYF. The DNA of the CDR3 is TGTGCCAGCAGCCCACGCAACTCCTTACAAGAGACCCAGTACTTC.

This CDR3 reads CASRDTPSTDTQYF. Written as DNA, the CDR3 is TGTGCCAGCAGGGACACACCTAGCACAGATACGCAGTATTTT. This chain connects TRBV3-1 (or the pseudogene TRBV3-2) to TRBJ2-3; a weak D match, TRBD1 (5 bases). Germline V lookup: CDR1 LGHDT, CDR2 YNNKEL (reference sequence). V was cut by 6 bases and J by 0 bases, with 10 bases left in between. The CDR3 contains 14 residues.

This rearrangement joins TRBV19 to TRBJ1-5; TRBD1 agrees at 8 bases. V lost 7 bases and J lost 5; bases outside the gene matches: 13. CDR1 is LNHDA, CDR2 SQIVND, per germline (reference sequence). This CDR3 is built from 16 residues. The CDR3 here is CASTAGAGGQYQPQHF. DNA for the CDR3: TGTGCCAGTACCGCTGGAGCAGGGGGCCAGTATCAGCCCCAGCATTTT.

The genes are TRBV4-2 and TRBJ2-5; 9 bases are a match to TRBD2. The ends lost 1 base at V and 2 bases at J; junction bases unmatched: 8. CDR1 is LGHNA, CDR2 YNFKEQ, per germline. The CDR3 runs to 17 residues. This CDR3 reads CASSQVLTSGPQETQYF. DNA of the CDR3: TGTGCCAGCAGCCAAGTCCTGACTAGCGGACCGCAAGAGACCCAGTACTTC.

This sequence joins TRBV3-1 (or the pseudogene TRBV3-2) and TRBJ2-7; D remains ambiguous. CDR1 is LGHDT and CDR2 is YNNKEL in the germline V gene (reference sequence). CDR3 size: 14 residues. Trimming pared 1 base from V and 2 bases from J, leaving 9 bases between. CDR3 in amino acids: CASSQVTGAYEQYF. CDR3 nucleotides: TGTGCCAGCAGCCAAGTTACCGGAGCCTACGAGCAGTACTTC.

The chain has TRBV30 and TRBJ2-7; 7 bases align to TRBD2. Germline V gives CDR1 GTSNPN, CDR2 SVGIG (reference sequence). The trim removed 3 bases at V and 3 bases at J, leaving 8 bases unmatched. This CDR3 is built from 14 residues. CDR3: CAWSETGGGYEQYF. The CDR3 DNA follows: TGTGCCTGGAGCGAGACTGGCGGGGGCTACGAGCAGTACTTC.

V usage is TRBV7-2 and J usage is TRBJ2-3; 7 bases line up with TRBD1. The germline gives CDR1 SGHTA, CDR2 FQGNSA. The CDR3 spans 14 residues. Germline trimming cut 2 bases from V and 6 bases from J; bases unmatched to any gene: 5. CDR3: CASSLLDRADTQYF. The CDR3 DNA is TGTGCCAGCAGCTTACTAGACAGGGCGGATACGCAGTATTTT.

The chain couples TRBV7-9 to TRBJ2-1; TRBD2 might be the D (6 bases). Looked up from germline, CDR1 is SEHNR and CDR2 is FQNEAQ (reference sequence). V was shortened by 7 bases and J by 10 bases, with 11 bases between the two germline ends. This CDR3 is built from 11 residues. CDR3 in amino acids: CASIGGREQFF. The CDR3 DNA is TGTGCCAGCATAGGAGGGCGCGAGCAGTTCTTC.

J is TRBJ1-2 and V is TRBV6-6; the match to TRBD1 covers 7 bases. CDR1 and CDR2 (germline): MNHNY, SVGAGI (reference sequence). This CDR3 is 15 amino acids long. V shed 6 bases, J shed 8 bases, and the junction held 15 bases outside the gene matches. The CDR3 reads CASSRGQLDYGGYTF. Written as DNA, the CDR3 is TGTGCCAGCAGCCGGGGACAGTTAGACTATGGCGGCTACACCTTC.

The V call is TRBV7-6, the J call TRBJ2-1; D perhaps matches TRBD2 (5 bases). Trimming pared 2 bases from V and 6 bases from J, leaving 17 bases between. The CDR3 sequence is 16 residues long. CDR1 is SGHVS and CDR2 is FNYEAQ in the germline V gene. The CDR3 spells CASSLSQRSSANEQFF. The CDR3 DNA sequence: TGTGCCAGCAGCTTAAGTCAGCGGTCTTCGGCCAATGAGCAGTTCTTC.

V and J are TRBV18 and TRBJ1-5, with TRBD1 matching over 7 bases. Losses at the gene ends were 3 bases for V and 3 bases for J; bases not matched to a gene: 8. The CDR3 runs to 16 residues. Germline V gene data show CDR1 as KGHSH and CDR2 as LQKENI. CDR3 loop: CASSPFDREYNQPQHF. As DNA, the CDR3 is TGTGCCAGCTCACCCTTTGACAGGGAATACAATCAGCCCCAGCATTTT.